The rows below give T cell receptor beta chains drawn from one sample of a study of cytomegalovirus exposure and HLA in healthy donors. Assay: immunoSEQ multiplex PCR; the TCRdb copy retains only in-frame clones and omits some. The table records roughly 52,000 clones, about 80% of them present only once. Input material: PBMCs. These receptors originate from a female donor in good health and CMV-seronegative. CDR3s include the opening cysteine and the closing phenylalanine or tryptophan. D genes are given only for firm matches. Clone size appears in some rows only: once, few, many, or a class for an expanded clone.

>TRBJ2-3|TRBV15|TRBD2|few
TGTGCCACCAGCAGAGGGGGGGGGAGCACAGATACGCAGTATTTT
CATSRGGGSTDTQYF
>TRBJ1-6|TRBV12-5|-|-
TGTGCTAGTGGTTTGGAACCTATTTCACCCCTCCACTTT
CASGLEPISPLHF
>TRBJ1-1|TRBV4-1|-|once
TGCGCCAGCAGCCCACGGGAGGGAGGCACTGAAGCTTTCTTT
CASSPREGGTEAFF
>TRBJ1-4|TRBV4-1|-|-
TGCGCCAGCAGCCCAGGCTACGGGGGTATTGGTGAAAAACTGTTTTTT
CASSPGYGGIGEKLFF
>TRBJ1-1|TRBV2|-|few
TGTGCCGGGCAGCAATCTCAAATTCTGAACACTGAAGCTTTCTTT
CAGQQSQILNTEAFF
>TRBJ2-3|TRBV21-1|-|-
TGTGCCAGCAGCAAGGGCCCCCGGGAGTTTCGCACAGATACGCAGTATTTT
CASSKGPREFRTDTQYF
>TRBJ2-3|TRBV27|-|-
TGTGCCAGCAGTTTATCTTTCCGGGGGGCGTGGGATACGCAGTATTTT
CASSLSFRGAWDTQYF
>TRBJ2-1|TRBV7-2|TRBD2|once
TGTGCCAGCAAACCCTGGGGTAGCGGGGACAATGAGCAGTTCTTC
CASKPWGSGDNEQFF
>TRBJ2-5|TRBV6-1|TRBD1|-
TGTGCCAGCATTCTCGGACAGGGGCAAGAGACCCAGTACTTC
CASILGQGQETQYF
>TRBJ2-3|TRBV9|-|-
TGTGCCAGCAGCCTCCACGGGACTCCCCGAGACACAGATACGCAGTATTTT
CASSLHGTPRDTDTQYF
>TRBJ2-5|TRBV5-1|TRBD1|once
TGCGCCAGCAGGGACGGACAGGGATGGGAGACCCAGTACTTC
CASRDGQGWETQYF
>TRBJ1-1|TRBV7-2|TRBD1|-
TGTGCCAGCAGCTTAGAGGTTTCAGGGGGCCGCGCCATGGCTTTCTTT
CASSLEVSGGRAMAFF
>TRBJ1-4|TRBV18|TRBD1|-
TGTGCCAGCTCACCCCAGGGGGCTGGTGAAAAACTGTTTTTT
CASSPQGAGEKLFF
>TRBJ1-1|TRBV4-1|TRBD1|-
TGCGCCAGCAGCGAATTAATACCGGGACAGGGGCCGGAGAACACTGAAGCTTTCTTT
CASSELIPGQGPENTEAFF
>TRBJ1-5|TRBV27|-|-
TGTGCCAGCAGTCTCGGGGGGCGACAGCCCCAGCATTTT
CASSLGGRQPQHF
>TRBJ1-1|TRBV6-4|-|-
TGTGCCAGCAGTGAAGATCCCGGCACTGAAGCTTTCTTT
CASSEDPGTEAFF
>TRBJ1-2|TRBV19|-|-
TGTGCCAGTAGGAACGGGGGGGGGAATGGCTACACCTTC
CASRNGGGNGYTF
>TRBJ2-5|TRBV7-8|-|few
TGTGCCAGCAGCTCCAGCGGAGGAGTCCAAGAGACCCAGTACTTC
CASSSSGGVQETQYF
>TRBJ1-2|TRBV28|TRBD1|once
TGTGCCAGCAGTTCACCTTCCCCAGGGGGCTTGGATGGCTACACCTTC
CASSSPSPGGLDGYTF
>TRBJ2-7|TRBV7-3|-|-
TGTGCCAGCAGCTTAAACGCAGGTACCTACGAGCAGTACTTC
CASSLNAGTYEQYF
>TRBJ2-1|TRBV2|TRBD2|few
TGTGCCAGCAGCGACAGCGGGGGGGAATACAATGAGCAGTTCTTC
CASSDSGGEYNEQFF
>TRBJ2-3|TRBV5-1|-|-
TGCGCCAGCAGCTTGTGGGGGGACGACAGGGCTTACACAGATACGCAGTATTTT
CASSLWGDDRAYTDTQYF